The sequence of this TCR beta chain was determined in a study of blood T cell repertoires in COVID-19. Libraries were prepared by immunoSEQ multiplex PCR; TCRdb keeps only in-frame clonotypes and omits some of them. The sample records about 250,000 clones, approximately 90% being singletons. The CDR3 loop spans 15 amino acids. The germline CDR1 and CDR2 sequences are SNHLY and FYNNEI. The ends lost 1 base at V and 3 bases at J; junction bases unmatched: 4. The V and J genes are TRBV2 and TRBJ1-1; 8 nucleotides align to TRBD1. This TCR was sampled from a woman between 25 and 40 years old with active or convalescent COVID-19. The specimen sequenced was peripheral blood. In DNA form, the CDR3 reads TGTGCCAGCAGTGAAGAACAGGGGGGCCACACTGAAGCTTTCTTT. Protein: CASSEEQGGHTEAFF.